This T cell receptor beta chain was recovered during a study of vaccination effects on CD4 cells after COVID-19. Trimming at V came to 1 base and at J to 4 bases, leaving 2 bases not matched to a gene. The V gene's germline CDR1 is SNHLY and CDR2 FYNNEI. The CDR3 loop spans 15 amino acids. Sequenced by immunoSEQ multiplex PCR; TCRdb stores in-frame clones only, minus some. The repertoire holds about 25,000 clones, approximately 69% seen once, with 7.5% to 8.5% in the top ten. Details on this clone: The target antigen is unknown.

Sequencing in the ViraFEST assay came after antigen-specific CD4+ T cells had been expanded with viral peptide pools, which were used to stimulate PBMC. Following culture for roughly 10 days, CD4+ T cells were isolated. Each participant was given two doses of one vaccine (BNT162b2 or mRNA-1273). The V gene is TRBV2, the J gene TRBJ1-3, with 9 nucleotides matching TRBD1. The sample was CD4+ T cells from PBMCs cultured with SARS-CoV-2 spike peptides, taken after COVID-19 vaccination. This clonotype was obtained from a human donor who received a COVID-19 vaccine. The CDR3 spells CASSEEQGAGNTIYF. Written as DNA, the CDR3 is TGTGCCAGCAGTGAAGAACAGGGGGCAGGAAACACCATATATTTT.